These T cell receptor beta chains were read from a single sample in a study of cytomegalovirus exposure and HLA in healthy donors. Using immunoSEQ multiplex PCR, the repertoire was profiled, and TCRdb retains in-frame clones only, with some absent. Of more than 45,000 clones listed, 90% to 95% are singletons. What was sequenced was PBMCs. The receptors come from a woman aged 25-40 years in good health and CMV-seronegative. CDR3s include the opening cysteine and the closing phenylalanine or tryptophan. The D gene is left open where the match is weak. A row's size may be missing; if present it is once, few, many or a size class.

V gene: TRBV30
J gene: TRBJ1-4
clone size: NA
D gene: NA
CDR3 DNA: TGTGCCTGGAGTTTCGGGATTAATGAAAAACTGTTTTTT
CDR3 protein: CAWSFGINEKLFF

V gene: TRBV5-6
J gene: TRBJ2-7
clone size: NA
D gene: NA
CDR3 DNA: TGTGCCAGCACCCTACTAAGGGACACAAACTACGAGCAGTACTTC
CDR3 protein: CASTLLRDTNYEQYF

V gene: TRBV6-1
J gene: TRBJ2-7
clone size: NA
D gene: NA
CDR3 DNA: TGTGCCAGCAGTGCGACCAGGGCCTACGAGCAGTACTTC
CDR3 protein: CASSATRAYEQYF

V gene: TRBV11-2
J gene: TRBJ1-1
clone size: NA
D gene: NA
CDR3 DNA: TGTGCCAGCAGCCGCGGGCTATCAGAGGAAGCTTTCTTT
CDR3 protein: CASSRGLSEEAFF

V gene: TRBV7-7
J gene: TRBJ2-3
clone size: NA
D gene: TRBD2
CDR3 DNA: TGTGCTAGCAGCACCGGGACTAGACCTACAGATACGCAGTATTTT
CDR3 protein: CASSTGTRPTDTQYF

V gene: TRBV7-6
J gene: TRBJ2-3
clone size: NA
D gene: NA
CDR3 DNA: TGTGCCAGCAGCTACCGACAGGGCACAGATACGCAGTATTTT
CDR3 protein: CASSYRQGTDTQYF

V gene: TRBV11-3
J gene: TRBJ2-1
clone size: NA
D gene: NA
CDR3 DNA: TGTGCCAGCAGCCCCGGGGGCGGGAGAGGTTACAATGAGCAGTTCTTC
CDR3 protein: CASSPGGGRGYNEQFF

V gene: TRBV10-2
J gene: TRBJ1-1
clone size: NA
D gene: TRBD1
CDR3 DNA: TGCGCCAGCGATACAGGGGGAAAAGCTTTCTTT
CDR3 protein: CASDTGGKAFF

V gene: TRBV11-3
J gene: TRBJ2-7
clone size: NA
D gene: TRBD1
CDR3 DNA: TGTGCCAGCAGCCCCTGGGACAGACCCTACGAGCAGTACTTC
CDR3 protein: CASSPWDRPYEQYF

V gene: TRBV28
J gene: TRBJ2-3
clone size: NA
D gene: NA
CDR3 DNA: TGTGCCTCGAGCTTAGCGCGTAGCACAGATACGCAGTATTTT
CDR3 protein: CASSLARSTDTQYF

V gene: TRBV7-3
J gene: TRBJ1-2
clone size: few
D gene: NA
CDR3 DNA: TGTGCCAGCAGCTTAGGGCGGGGGCCGGAAGGCTACACCTTC
CDR3 protein: CASSLGRGPEGYTF

V gene: TRBV7-2
J gene: TRBJ2-5
clone size: once
D gene: TRBD2
CDR3 DNA: TGTGCCAGCAGCTTCGGACTAGCGGGAGGCGAGACCCAGTACTTC
CDR3 protein: CASSFGLAGGETQYF

V gene: TRBV9
J gene: TRBJ2-2
clone size: NA
D gene: NA
CDR3 DNA: TGTGCCAGCAGCGCTAGTGGCACCGGGGAGCTGTTTTTT
CDR3 protein: CASSASGTGELFF

V gene: TRBV7-8
J gene: TRBJ2-2
clone size: NA
D gene: NA
CDR3 DNA: TGTGCCAGCACGAAGGCCACGGAGCGAAACACCGGGGAGCTGTTTTTT
CDR3 protein: CASTKATERNTGELFF

V gene: TRBV7-9
J gene: TRBJ2-7
clone size: NA
D gene: NA
CDR3 DNA: TGTGCCAGCAGCTTACAGGAATCCTACGAGCAGTACTTC
CDR3 protein: CASSLQESYEQYF

V gene: TRBV7-2
J gene: TRBJ2-7
clone size: NA
D gene: TRBD2
CDR3 DNA: TGTGCCAGCAGCTTAACTCTAGCGGGAGCAGGGGAGCAGTACTTC
CDR3 protein: CASSLTLAGAGEQYF

V gene: TRBV9
J gene: TRBJ2-1
clone size: NA
D gene: NA
CDR3 DNA: TGTGCCAGCAGCGTAGCTGAAGGTGACAGCCAGAGTGAGCAGTTCTTC
CDR3 protein: CASSVAEGDSQSEQFF

V gene: TRBV14
J gene: TRBJ1-2
clone size: few
D gene: TRBD1
CDR3 DNA: TGTGCCAGCAGCCAAGGGTTCCAGGGGGCGTACTATGGCTACACCTTC
CDR3 protein: CASSQGFQGAYYGYTF

V gene: TRBV6-5
J gene: TRBJ1-1
clone size: NA
D gene: NA
CDR3 DNA: TGTGCCAGCAGCCGTACGGAGGGATTGGGGACTGAAGCTTTCTTT
CDR3 protein: CASSRTEGLGTEAFF

V gene: TRBV7-9
J gene: TRBJ1-2
clone size: NA
D gene: NA
CDR3 DNA: TGTGCCAGCAGCCCGGACAGTTTGGTTGGCTACACCTTC
CDR3 protein: CASSPDSLVGYTF

V gene: TRBV7-9
J gene: TRBJ1-2
clone size: NA
D gene: NA
CDR3 DNA: TGTGCCAGCAGTCCCGGGACACGGTCTTATGGCTACACCTTC
CDR3 protein: CASSPGTRSYGYTF

V gene: TRBV11-2
J gene: TRBJ2-5
clone size: NA
D gene: TRBD1
CDR3 DNA: TGTGCCAGCAGCCCACAGGGGGCCCGAGAGACCCAGTACTTC
CDR3 protein: CASSPQGARETQYF

V gene: TRBV18
J gene: TRBJ2-1
clone size: NA
D gene: NA
CDR3 DNA: TGTGCCAGCTCACCAAACCCAGCGGCCTTTACCTCCTACAATGAGCAGTTCTTC
CDR3 protein: CASSPNPAAFTSYNEQFF

V gene: TRBV11-3
J gene: TRBJ2-7
clone size: NA
D gene: TRBD1
CDR3 DNA: TGTGCCAGCAGCCTCGGACAGGGGTCCTCCTACGAGCAGTACTTC
CDR3 protein: CASSLGQGSSYEQYF

V gene: TRBV6-5
J gene: TRBJ1-4
clone size: NA
D gene: NA
CDR3 DNA: TGTGCCAGCAGTTACGCCTCTGGGGGGATGAATGAAAAACTGTTTTTT
CDR3 protein: CASSYASGGMNEKLFF

V gene: TRBV29-1
J gene: TRBJ1-2
clone size: NA
D gene: NA
CDR3 DNA: TGCAGCGTTGAAGATTTGTCTCACTATGTTGGCTACACCTTC
CDR3 protein: CSVEDLSHYVGYTF

V gene: TRBV4-3
J gene: TRBJ2-7
clone size: NA
D gene: TRBD2
CDR3 DNA: TGCGCCAGCAGCCAAGATCTAGCGGGAGGCCTCTACGAGCAGTACTTC
CDR3 protein: CASSQDLAGGLYEQYF

V gene: TRBV28
J gene: TRBJ1-2
clone size: NA
D gene: TRBD1
CDR3 DNA: TGTGCCAGCAGGGTAGGGGGCCAAAGTGGCTACACCTTC
CDR3 protein: CASRVGGQSGYTF

V gene: TRBV18
J gene: TRBJ2-7
clone size: NA
D gene: NA
CDR3 DNA: TGTGCCAGCTCACGAACTGGGACTGAAAGCTCCTACGAGCAGTACTTC
CDR3 protein: CASSRTGTESSYEQYF

V gene: TRBV18
J gene: TRBJ2-5
clone size: NA
D gene: TRBD2
CDR3 DNA: TGTGCCAGCTCACCACGACAAACGGCGGGAGGTTTGGGAGAGACCCAGTACTTC
CDR3 protein: CASSPRQTAGGLGETQYF

V gene: TRBV6-1
J gene: TRBJ1-2
clone size: NA
D gene: NA
CDR3 DNA: TGTGCCAGCAGTGAAAGCGATACGGGGTCGGGCTATGGCTACACCTTC
CDR3 protein: CASSESDTGSGYGYTF

V gene: TRBV19
J gene: TRBJ1-1
clone size: NA
D gene: NA
CDR3 DNA: TGTGCCAGTAGTATAGATCGCGTTGGGACAAAAGAAGCTTTCTTT
CDR3 protein: CASSIDRVGTKEAFF

V gene: TRBV29-1
J gene: TRBJ1-4
clone size: NA
D gene: TRBD1
CDR3 DNA: TGCAGCGTCTCAACTAGGGACAGCGAAAAACTGTTTTTT
CDR3 protein: CSVSTRDSEKLFF

V gene: TRBV28
J gene: TRBJ1-3
clone size: NA
D gene: TRBD1
CDR3 DNA: TGTGCCAGCACCCAAGGACAGGGGAGAAACACCATATATTTT
CDR3 protein: CASTQGQGRNTIYF

V gene: TRBV4-2
J gene: TRBJ2-7
clone size: NA
D gene: NA
CDR3 DNA: TGTGCCAGCAGCCGAGACCTGCTGGGGGGTACCTACGAGCAGTACTTC
CDR3 protein: CASSRDLLGGTYEQYF

V gene: TRBV7-2
J gene: TRBJ2-3
clone size: NA
D gene: TRBD2
CDR3 DNA: TGTGCCAGCATCTTAAGCTTAGGTCTAGCGGGGGCCACAGATACGCAGTATTTT
CDR3 protein: CASILSLGLAGATDTQYF

V gene: TRBV7-2
J gene: TRBJ2-5
clone size: NA
D gene: NA
CDR3 DNA: TGTGCCAGCAGCTCCGGACACGTACAAGAGACCCAGTACTTC
CDR3 protein: CASSSGHVQETQYF

V gene: TRBV18
J gene: TRBJ2-7
clone size: once
D gene: TRBD2
CDR3 DNA: TGTGCCAGCTCACCTCGGACTAGCGGACCTTCTGGGGAGCAGTACTTC
CDR3 protein: CASSPRTSGPSGEQYF

V gene: TRBV11-1
J gene: TRBJ2-7
clone size: once
D gene: TRBD2
CDR3 DNA: TGTGCCAGCAGTTCGACCGGGACTAGCGGGAACTACGAGCAGTACTTC
CDR3 protein: CASSSTGTSGNYEQYF

V gene: TRBV28
J gene: TRBJ1-4
clone size: NA
D gene: TRBD1
CDR3 DNA: TGTGCCAGCTTCCAACAGGGGCGGAATGAAAAACTGTTTTTT
CDR3 protein: CASFQQGRNEKLFF

V gene: TRBV19
J gene: TRBJ2-3
clone size: NA
D gene: TRBD2
CDR3 DNA: TGTGCCAGTAGTGACCTAGCGGGAGTCCCGACCAACACAGATACGCAGTATTTT
CDR3 protein: CASSDLAGVPTNTDTQYF

V gene: TRBV27
J gene: TRBJ2-7
clone size: few
D gene: TRBD2
CDR3 DNA: TGTGCCAGCAGTTTAGGGGCTAGCGGGAGCCCCTACGAGCAGTACTTC
CDR3 protein: CASSLGASGSPYEQYF

V gene: TRBV28
J gene: TRBJ1-3
clone size: NA
D gene: NA
CDR3 DNA: TGTGCCAGCAGTGGTAGGGGTGGTGGAAACACCATATATTTT
CDR3 protein: CASSGRGGGNTIYF

V gene: TRBV4-1
J gene: TRBJ2-3
clone size: NA
D gene: NA
CDR3 DNA: TGCGCCAGCAGCCAAAATACGGGACTCAAGGGGGATACGCAGTATTTT
CDR3 protein: CASSQNTGLKGDTQYF

V gene: TRBV25-1
J gene: TRBJ2-3
clone size: few
D gene: NA
CDR3 DNA: TGTGCCAGCAGTGGCGGGGCTAGCGCCAGCACAGATACGCAGTATTTT
CDR3 protein: CASSGGASASTDTQYF

V gene: TRBV19
J gene: TRBJ2-4
clone size: NA
D gene: NA
CDR3 DNA: TGTGCCAGTAGTATGATCAGGGACATTCAGTACTTC
CDR3 protein: CASSMIRDIQYF

V gene: TRBV5-8
J gene: TRBJ2-5
clone size: NA
D gene: TRBD2
CDR3 DNA: TGTGCCAGCAGCACATTAGCGGGAGGGGGAGAGACCCAGTACTTC
CDR3 protein: CASSTLAGGGETQYF